Below are 22 T cell receptor beta chains sequenced from a single sample in a study of response to subunit inactivated influenza vaccine. Via MiXCR, TCRdb re-called the RT-PCR reads, giving one row per CDR3 protein. The table records 300,000 to 350,000 distinct CDR3 sequences, about a fifth of them present only once. Sequences were derived from PBMCs from blood, sampled 21 months after vaccination. These receptors were collected from a man between 45 and 75 years old who received an inactivated influenza vaccine.

This sequence joins TRBV4-3 and TRBJ1-1; TRBD1 matches at 7 bases. CDR1 and CDR2 (germline): LGHNA, YSLEER. V shed 1 base and J 0 bases; nucleotides not matched to a gene: 8. The CDR3 contains 17 residues. The DNA of the CDR3 is TGCGCCAGCAGCCAAGTGGCAGGGGGTGCTGTGAACACTGAAGCTTTCTTT. This encodes CASSQVAGGAVNTEAFF.

This chain links TRBV15 with TRBJ1-1; 11 bases map to TRBD1. The CDR3 totals 14 residues. From germline, CDR1 is LNHNV and CDR2 YYDKDF (reference sequence). The V segment lost 5 bases and the J segment 4 bases; nucleotides outside the gene matches: 3. The CDR3 reads CATSGQGASTEAFF. CDR3 in DNA: TGTGCCACCAGCGGACAGGGGGCGAGCACTGAAGCTTTCTTT.

This clonotype was counted between two and nine times. V usage is TRBV20-1 and J usage is TRBJ1-2; no clear D. Trimming removed 6 bases from V and 2 bases from J, with 10 bases in between. Germline loops: CDR1 DFQATT, CDR2 SNEGSKA (reference sequence). This CDR3 region has 12 residues. The DNA of the CDR3 is TGCAGTGCACCAAGCGGGAACTATGGCTACACCTTC. Protein sequence: CSAPSGNYGYTF.

This clonotype was seen more than once but under ten times. The V and J genes are TRBV11-1 and TRBJ2-3; D uncertain. Per germline, CDR1 SGHAT and CDR2 FQDESV (reference sequence). The CDR3 is 15 residues long. Trimming cost V 0 bases and J 1 base, with 8 bases left between them. The CDR3 loop reads CASSLAQVGTDTQYF. DNA for the CDR3: TGTGCCAGCAGCTTAGCGCAGGTGGGCACAGATACGCAGTATTTT.

This clonotype turned up a few times. The chain has TRBV6-1 and TRBJ2-1; a weak D match, TRBD2 (6 bases). The CDR3 is 14 amino acids. Trimming pared 6 bases from V and 0 bases from J, leaving 9 bases between. Per the germline V gene, CDR1 is MNHNS and CDR2 is SASEGT. The CDR3 here is CASRGGISYNEQFF. The CDR3 nucleotides are TGTGCCAGCAGGGGGGGAATCTCCTACAATGAGCAGTTCTTC.

This clonotype has only a few counts. The V call is TRBV29-1, the J call TRBJ1-2, with no clear D. Germline V gene sequence: CDR1 SQVTM, CDR2 ANQGSEA. This CDR3 spans 10 amino acids. V shed 7 bases and J shed 7 bases, with 10 bases lying between them. The CDR3 DNA follows: TGCAGCGCCCTGACCACTGGCTACACCTTC. Protein sequence: CSALTTGYTF.

This clonotype was counted many times. This chain uses TRBV7-9 with TRBJ2-1; TRBD2 matches at 7 bases. This CDR3 region has 16 residues. Germline values: CDR1 SEHNR, CDR2 FQNEAQ (reference sequence). V lost 4 bases, J lost 7 bases, and 13 bases stayed unmatched. The CDR3 region is CASSSTGGPGWNEQFF. In DNA form, the CDR3 reads TGTGCCAGCAGCTCAACGGGAGGCCCGGGGTGGAATGAGCAGTTCTTC.

The genes are TRBV20-1 and TRBJ1-4, with D perhaps matching TRBD1 (6 bases). Deletions cut 2 bases from V and 8 bases from J, with 12 bases between. This CDR3 spans 13 amino acids. The germline gives CDR1 DFQATT, CDR2 SNEGSKA (reference sequence). The CDR3 bases are TGCAGTGCTAGACAGGGGCAGGAGGAAAAACTGTTTTTT. Encoded protein: CSARQGQEEKLFF.

The rearrangement uses TRBV4-1 and TRBJ1-5; a possible D gene is TRBD1 (5 bases). CDR3 length: 14 residues. Trimming took 0 bases from V and 8 from J, leaving 11 bases between them. Per germline, CDR1 MGHRA and CDR2 YSYEKL. CDR3 amino acids: CASSQESGGEPQHF. CDR3 nucleotides: TGCGCCAGCAGCCAAGAGTCGGGGGGAGAGCCCCAGCATTTT.

This clonotype was seen a handful of times. The chain uses TRBV7-3 and TRBJ2-5; TRBD1 aligns across 7 bases. The CDR3 loop spans 13 amino acids. CDR1 SGHTA and CDR2 FQGTGA come from the germline V gene. The junction had 3 bases not matched to a gene; V was cut back by 5 bases and J by 3 bases. The CDR3: CASSPTGEETQYF. The CDR3 DNA sequence: TGTGCCAGCAGCCCTACAGGGGAAGAGACCCAGTACTTC. The full variable domain, with the rest looked up from reference TRBV7-3 and TRBJ2-5, is GAGVSQTPSNKVTEKGKYVELRCDPISGHTALYWYRQSLGQGPEFLIYFQGTGAADDSGLPNDRFFAVRPEGSVSTLKIQRTERGDSAVYLCASSPTGEETQYFGPGTRLLVL.

Ten or more counts support this clonotype. The J gene is TRBJ1-2, the V gene TRBV9; D unclear. There are 14 residues in the CDR3. Germline assignment: CDR1 SGDLS and CDR2 YYNGEE. Deletions cut 0 bases from V and 6 bases from J, with 12 bases between. The CDR3: CASSVGATRDGYTF. The CDR3 nucleotides are TGTGCCAGCAGCGTAGGCGCGACAAGGGATGGCTACACCTTC.

This clonotype appeared many times. The chain employs TRBV28 and TRBJ1-5; 9 nucleotides match TRBD1. Germline V gives CDR1 MDHEN, CDR2 SYDVKM. V trimming: 5 bases; J trimming: 8 bases; junction bases outside the gene matches: 7. The CDR3 is 14 amino acids. CDR3 DNA sequence: TGTGCCAGCAGTAGGGACAGGGACGTGAAGCCCCAGCATTTT. Amino acids: CASSRDRDVKPQHF.

The J gene is TRBJ1-3, the V gene TRBV4-2; unclear D gene. V was shortened by 1 base and J by 2 bases, with 9 bases between the two germline ends. The CDR3 sequence is 15 residues long. Germline CDR1 and CDR2: LGHNA and YNFKEQ. The CDR3 here is CASSQAQPTGNTIYF. Here the CDR3 DNA reads TGTGCCAGCAGCCAAGCACAGCCAACTGGAAACACCATATATTTT.

The rearrangement links TRBV7-2 to TRBJ2-5; tentatively, D is TRBD2 (5 bases). The germline V gene encodes CDR1 SGHTA and CDR2 FQGNSA. The CDR3 consists of 15 residues. With 1 base removed from V and 1 base from J, the gap between germline ends came to 10 bases. The CDR3 loop is CASSLGHGGQETQYF. CDR3 nucleotides: TGTGCCAGCAGCTTAGGTCATGGAGGCCAAGAGACCCAGTACTTC.

The chain combines TRBV5-5 with TRBJ2-3; D is ambiguous. The CDR3 consists of 14 residues. Germline V CDR1 and CDR2: SGHKS, YYEKEE (reference sequence). V lost 0 bases and J lost 8, with 13 bases in between. CDR3 amino acids: CASSLGAPTPTQYF. In DNA, the CDR3 is TGTGCCAGCAGCTTGGGAGCGCCCACTCCTACGCAGTATTTT. The variable domain in full, completed from reference TRBV5-5 and TRBJ2-3, reads DAGVTQSPTHLIKTRGQQVTLRCSPISGHKSVSWYQQVLGQGPQFIFQYYEKEERGRGNFPDRFSARQFPNYSSELNVNALLLGDSALYLCASSLGAPTPTQYFGPGTRLTVL.

The sample holds a few counts of this clonotype. This chain links TRBV20-1 with TRBJ2-3; 14 positions agree with TRBD2. This CDR3 spans 15 amino acids. From germline, CDR1 is DFQATT and CDR2 SNEGSKA (reference sequence). The V gene end was trimmed by 5 bases and the J gene end by 3 bases; junction bases not matched to a gene: 4. This CDR3 reads CSAWGLAGVTDTQYF. CDR3 bases: TGCAGTGCTTGGGGACTAGCGGGAGTGACAGATACGCAGTATTTT.

The chain uses TRBV5-1 and TRBJ2-2; no clear D. Germline V gene data show CDR1 as SGHRS and CDR2 as YFSETQ. The CDR3 covers 15 residues. V was shortened by 1 base and J by 2 bases, with 9 bases between the two germline ends. CDR3 in amino acids: CASSLFSHNTGELFF. In DNA form, the CDR3 reads TGCGCCAGCAGCTTGTTTAGCCACAACACCGGGGAGCTGTTTTTT. Full variable domain (remainder filled in from reference TRBV5-1 and TRBJ2-2): KAGVTQTPRYLIKTRGQQVTLSCSPISGHRSVSWYQQTPGQGLQFLFEYFSETQRNKGNFPGRFSGRQFSNSRSEMNVSTLELGDSALYLCASSLFSHNTGELFFGEGSRLTVL.

This clonotype has just a few counts. The J gene is TRBJ1-1, the V gene TRBV10-3; 7 bases are shared with TRBD1. The length of the CDR3 is 14 residues. The V and J ends lost 5 bases and 3 bases, in that order; junction bases with no gene match: 6. From germline, CDR1 is ENHRY and CDR2 SYGVKD. The CDR3 sequence is CAISRTGEDTEAFF. The CDR3 DNA reads TGTGCCATCAGTAGGACAGGAGAGGACACTGAAGCTTTCTTT.

This sequence joins TRBV12-3 or TRBV12-4 and TRBJ2-4; the D is unclear. This CDR3 has 14 amino acids. Trimming took off 5 bases at V and 0 bases at J, with 8 bases between the two ends. CDR3: CASSPQLAKNIQYF. The CDR3 coding sequence is TGTGCCAGCAGTCCACAACTAGCCAAAAACATTCAGTACTTC.

The chain recombines TRBV5-1 with TRBJ1-1, with a tentative D call TRBD1 (6 bases). The germline gives CDR1 SGHRS, CDR2 YFSETQ. This CDR3 region has 14 residues. V gave up 4 bases and J gave up 5 bases, with 15 bases separating them. Written as DNA, the CDR3 is TGCGCCAGCAGCCCTATGTCGGGGGCGACTGAAGCTTTCTTT. It is translated as CASSPMSGATEAFF.

The sample holds a few counts of this clonotype. The chain recombines TRBV7-7 with TRBJ2-1, with 14 bases lining up with TRBD2. Germline V gives CDR1 SSHAT, CDR2 FNYEAQ (reference sequence). Trimming took 3 bases from V and 4 from J; bases not matched to a gene: 5. This CDR3 is built from 17 residues. CDR3 loop: CASSLGLAGAGYNEQFF. The DNA of the CDR3 is TGTGCCAGCAGCTTGGGACTAGCGGGAGCAGGTTACAATGAGCAGTTCTTC.

V is TRBV5-6 and J is TRBJ1-5, with TRBD1 matching over 7 bases. The V and J ends lost 3 bases and 6 bases, in that order; junction bases with no gene match: 3. The germline V gene has CDR1 SGHDT and CDR2 YYEEEE. This CDR3 is 13 amino acids long. The CDR3 DNA follows: TGTGCCAGCAGCTCAGGGGGTTCTCAGCCCCAGCATTTT. Its protein product is CASSSGGSQPQHF.